Listed below are T cell receptor beta chains from one sample, sequenced in a study of T cell clusters in autoimmune cytopenias. TCRdb reprocessed the multiplex PCR reads and stores each CDR3 protein as one record, lacking DNA. Its listing shows about 3,500 distinct CDR3 sequences. The sequencing sample was made of peripheral blood. These receptors all stem from a human donor with an autoimmune cytopenia or autoimmune hepatitis (not recorded which). Each CDR3 is given with its conserved first and last residue. The order of the fields is V gene, J gene, clone size, CDR3 protein. A row's size may be missing; if present it is once, few, many or a size class.

TRBV19	TRBJ2-7	medium-sized	CASSIKGGFEQYF
TRBV29-1	TRBJ2-5	-	CSVEPERGRSETKYF
TRBV6-1	TRBJ2-5	-	CASSYGTGIQETQYF
TRBV19	TRBJ2-4	-	CASSLGPSNIQYF
TRBV15	TRBJ2-3	medium-sized	CATNPGQGRTDTQYF
TRBV6-5	TRBJ2-7	-	CASSRTRDGYEQYF
TRBV20-1	TRBJ2-3	medium-sized	CSARGLASSTDTQYF
TRBV20-1	TRBJ1-1	-	CSAKGRINTEAFF
TRBV30	TRBJ2-6	medium-sized	CACPTGTVISGANVLTF
TRBV6-1	TRBJ2-2	-	CASRTSGGAGGGELFF
TRBV27	TRBJ2-3	medium-sized	CASSRRGGPDTQYF
TRBV24-1	TRBJ2-1	medium-sized	CATSDQRGPSNEQFF
TRBV19	TRBJ2-7	medium-sized	CASSMDQAHYEQYF
TRBV5-1	TRBJ2-1	-	CASSLDSSRIYNEQFF
TRBV5-4	TRBJ2-4	-	CTSSLQGAKNIQYF
TRBV6-6	TRBJ2-3	medium-sized	CASSKPPGVAGQADTQYF
TRBV2	TRBJ1-1	-	CASRPFGVGTEAFF
TRBV20-1	TRBJ2-1	-	CSPIGGRGGYNEQFF
TRBV5-6	TRBJ2-7	medium-sized	CASSLGHEQYF
TRBV19	TRBJ1-5	-	CASSIPLGPTSNQPQHF
TRBV12-3/TRBV12-4	TRBJ2-3	-	CASSLQAYTDTQYF
TRBV6-5	TRBJ2-7	medium-sized	CASSYIVGQGLEQYF
TRBV12-3/TRBV12-4	TRBJ1-1	-	CASSLGGTALNTEAFF
TRBV6-1	TRBJ1-4	medium-sized	CASVGQGASNEKLFF
TRBV20-1	TRBJ2-3	-	CSARDRLSGKRQDTQYF
TRBV27	TRBJ2-7	medium-sized	CASSLNRGEQYF
TRBV29-1	TRBJ2-7	large	CSVEPRAGGPEDYEQYF
TRBV7-2	TRBJ2-3	medium-sized	CASSLRVDTQYF
TRBV6-5	TRBJ2-3	medium-sized	CASSYGQGTDTQYF
TRBV4-2	TRBJ2-1	-	CASSQKPGQGSSVYNNEQFF
TRBV19	TRBJ1-4	medium-sized	CASSVRWFDEKLFF
TRBV28	TRBJ1-2	-	CASSPTVGAYGYTF
TRBV6-5	TRBJ1-5	medium-sized	CASSSIQGAVPNQPQHF
TRBV18	TRBJ2-7	medium-sized	CASSRRGQEVINEQYF
TRBV5-4	TRBJ2-1	-	CASSQEPYTSSNTYNEQFF
TRBV11-3	TRBJ2-1	-	CASSSWTSGSYEQFF
TRBV27	TRBJ2-1	medium-sized	CASSTPGAGHNEQFF